This entry lists 21 T cell receptor beta chains sequenced from one sample in a study of T cells in Graves' hyperthyroidism and ophthalmopathy. Researchers took RNA transcripts and amplified the TCR beta CDR3 regions from them. Using the HTBI primer set, a first-round RT-PCR was run on the TCR CDR3. TCRdb reprocessed the multiplex PCR reads with MiXCR, giving one entry per CDR3 protein. The data contain approximately 690,000 distinct CDR3 sequences, about 14% of them singletons. The sample was blood. The receptors here all came from a woman aged 45-65 years with Graves' ophthalmopathy.

Ten or more counts support this clonotype. V usage is TRBV7-2 and J usage is TRBJ1-2, with unresolved D. The CDR3 is made up of 12 amino acids. The germline V gene has CDR1 SGHTA and CDR2 FQGNSA. V was trimmed by 3 bases and J by 8 bases, leaving 10 bases between them. The CDR3 nucleotides are TGTGCCAGCAGCTTCGAAGGGCTCGGCTACACCTTC. It codes for CASSFEGLGYTF.

This clonotype was seen a handful of times. The genes are TRBV5-1 and TRBJ1-4; D is unresolved. V was trimmed by 6 bases and J by 2 bases, leaving 17 bases between them. Germline V lookup: CDR1 SGHRS, CDR2 YFSETQ. The CDR3 is made up of 16 amino acids. The CDR3 spells CASTTGLERTNEKLFF. The CDR3 region has the DNA TGCGCCAGCACAACCGGGCTTGAGAGGACTAATGAAAAACTGTTTTTT.

This clonotype was detected ten times or more. V gene TRBV12-3 or TRBV12-4 combines with J gene TRBJ1-1; D is perhaps TRBD1 (5 bases). With 2 bases removed from V and 0 bases from J, the gap between germline ends came to 13 bases. The CDR3 extends over 16 amino acids. The CDR3 region has the DNA TGTGCCAGCAGTTTACTCCAGGGATTAATGAACACTGAAGCTTTCTTT. It encodes CASSLLQGLMNTEAFF.

This clonotype was seen ten or more times. The rearrangement links TRBV28 to TRBJ1-1; D possibly corresponds to TRBD1 (6 bases). The CDR3 sequence is 16 residues long. Germline V gene data show CDR1 as MDHEN and CDR2 as SYDVKM. The germline V and J ends were trimmed by 5 bases and 6 bases, with 22 bases remaining between them. The CDR3 DNA reads TGTGCCAGCAGTCTCCCCCCTCAGGGGAGGGTCGCTGAAGCTTTCTTT. Encoded protein: CASSLPPQGRVAEAFF.

This chain uses TRBV4-2 with TRBJ2-1, with TRBD2 as a possible D gene (6 bases). The V end was cut by 1 base, the J end by 3 bases, with 10 bases between. CDR1 and CDR2 (germline): LGHNA, YNFKEQ. This CDR3 contains 15 residues. CDR3 protein: CASSQGLVVYNEQFF. The CDR3 DNA sequence: TGTGCCAGCAGCCAAGGACTAGTTGTCTACAATGAGCAGTTCTTC.

This clonotype was seen ten or more times. V gene TRBV11-2 combines with J gene TRBJ1-1, with TRBD1 matching 7 bases. With 1 base clipped from V and 1 base from J, the junction kept 3 bases outside the gene matches. The CDR3 totals 15 residues. Germline loops: CDR1 SGHAT, CDR2 FQNNGV. The CDR3 DNA reads as TGTGCCAGCAGCTTAGTGGAGGGGGCGAACACTGAAGCTTTCTTT. Its translation: CASSLVEGANTEAFF. The full variable domain, in which reference TRBV11-2 and TRBJ1-1 provide the parts outside the CDR3, is EAGVAQSPRYKIIEKRQSVAFWCNPISGHATLYWYQQILGQGPKLLIQFQNNGVVDDSQLPKDRFSAERLKGVDSTLKIQPAKLEDSAVYLCASSLVEGANTEAFFGQGTRLTVV.

This clonotype was seen ten or more times. The rearrangement links TRBV12-3 or TRBV12-4 to TRBJ1-6, with 8 nucleotides matching TRBD1. This CDR3 contains 14 residues. Trimming took 2 bases from V and 10 from J; bases not matched to a gene: 4. CDR3 bases: TGTGCCAGCAGTTTAAGTGCAGGGGGCTCACCCCTCCACTTT. Translated, it gives CASSLSAGGSPLHF.

This clonotype has a count of ten or more. The genes are TRBV18 and TRBJ1-4; a possible D gene is TRBD1 (5 bases). V dropped 4 bases and J dropped 4 bases, with 13 bases sitting between them. CDR3 length: 15 amino acids. Germline CDR1 and CDR2: KGHSH and LQKENI. This CDR3 reads CASSHETEYNEKLFF. The CDR3 nucleotides read TGTGCCAGCTCACATGAGACAGAGTATAATGAAAAACTGTTTTTT.

This sequence joins TRBV24-1 and TRBJ1-4; unclear D gene. V was shortened by 4 bases and J by 5 bases, with 4 bases between the two germline ends. Germline V lookup: CDR1 KGHDR, CDR2 SFDVKD. The CDR3 runs 12 residues. The CDR3 DNA reads as TGTGCCACCAGTGAGTCAAATGAAAAACTGTTTTTT. Protein product: CATSESNEKLFF.

Regarding this clonotype: One end of the junction varies from germline; a read error may be responsible. The V and J genes are TRBV29-1 and TRBJ2-3; TRBD1 might be the D (6 bases). The germline CDR1 and CDR2 sequences are SQVTM and ANQGSEA. CDR3 size: 13 residues. The CDR3 reads CSVGTVHTDTQNF. CDR3 in DNA: TGCAGCGTTGGGACAGTCCACACAGATACGCAGAATTTT.

In DNA, the CDR3 is TGTGCCAGCAGTTCCCACGGGGGCTTACTCACCGGGGAGCTGTTTTTT. It translates to CASSSHGGLLTGELFF. The rearrangement joins TRBV7-3 to TRBJ2-2, with D perhaps TRBD1 or TRBD2 (6 bases each). This CDR3 region has 16 residues. Trimming shortened V by 6 bases and J by 4 bases, and 18 bases separated the two germline ends. Germline CDR1 and CDR2: SGHTA and FQGTGA.

This clonotype was seen only a few times. This chain connects TRBV29-1 to TRBJ1-2, with D possibly being TRBD1 (6 bases). The CDR3 covers 13 residues. Trimming stripped 4 bases from V and 8 bases from J, with 17 bases between. Germline V gene data show CDR1 as SQVTM and CDR2 as ANQGSEA. CDR3 bases: TGCAGCGTTGTACCCGACAGGAACAGGGGCTACACCTTC. It translates to CSVVPDRNRGYTF.

This clonotype was seen repeatedly, ten times or more. The V call is TRBV20-1, the J call TRBJ2-2, with TRBD1 matching over 11 bases. Per the germline V gene, CDR1 is DFQATT and CDR2 is SNEGSKA (reference sequence). Losses at the gene ends were 0 bases for V and 6 bases for J; bases not matched to a gene: 3. The CDR3 has 15 residues. DNA of the CDR3: TGCAGTGCTAGAGAAGGGGGACAGGGGGCCGGGGAGCTGTTTTTT. Its translation is CSAREGGQGAGELFF.

The V and J genes are TRBV29-1 and TRBJ2-5; D unclear. The germline CDR1 and CDR2 sequences are SQVTM and ANQGSEA. The CDR3 is 15 residues long. Deletions cut 4 bases from V and 5 bases from J, with 20 bases between. The CDR3, as DNA: TGCAGCGTTGTATCCGAAGGGCCACCCAGGGAGACCCAGTACTTC. Translated, it gives CSVVSEGPPRETQYF. Variable domain in full (rest from reference TRBV29-1 and TRBJ2-5): SAVISQKPSRDICQRGTSLTIQCQVDSQVTMMFWYRQQPGQSLTLIATANQGSEATYESGFVIDKFPISRPNLTFSTLTVSNMSPEDSSIYLCSVVSEGPPRETQYFGPGTRLLVL.

This clonotype was seen ten or more times. This CDR3 reads CASSSTSETTGELFF. In DNA form, the CDR3 reads TGTGCCAGCAGCTCGACTAGCGAAACAACCGGGGAGCTGTTTTTT. The J gene is TRBJ2-2, the V gene TRBV7-9, with 8 bases identical to TRBD2. The CDR3 runs to 15 residues. Germline V gene sequence: CDR1 SEHNR, CDR2 FQNEAQ (reference sequence). V lost 4 bases, J lost 5 bases, and 6 bases stayed unmatched. Supplemented by reference TRBV7-9 and TRBJ2-2, the full variable domain reads DTGVSQNPRHKITKRGQNVTFRCDPISEHNRLYWYRQTLGQGPEFLTYFQNEAQLEKSRLLSDRFSAERPKGSFSTLEIQRTEQGDSAMYLCASSSTSETTGELFFGEGSRLTVL.

The table lists this clonotype with many counts. This chain uses TRBV18 with TRBJ1-4, with 7 bases identical to TRBD1. This CDR3 contains 14 residues. V lost 5 bases and J lost 8; bases outside the gene matches: 8. From germline, CDR1 is KGHSH and CDR2 LQKENI. CDR3 sequence (DNA): TGTGCCAGCTCAACGGACAGGCAGATCGAAAAACTGTTTTTT. This gives the protein CASSTDRQIEKLFF.

This rearrangement joins TRBV28 to TRBJ1-1; D may be TRBD1 (5 bases). Trimming left V 5 bases short and J 4 bases short, with 14 bases between. Germline loops: CDR1 MDHEN, CDR2 SYDVKM. This CDR3 contains 14 residues. The chain's CDR3 is CASSPAGRGTEAFF. CDR3 coding DNA: TGTGCCAGCAGTCCTGCAGGGAGAGGCACTGAAGCTTTCTTT.

This clonotype has a count of ten or more. The chain couples TRBV28 to TRBJ2-3; D is possibly TRBD1 or TRBD2 (5 bases each). V was clipped by 3 bases and J by 0 bases, with 31 bases between them. The CDR3 is 22 residues long. Germline-derived CDR1 and CDR2 are MDHEN and SYDVKM. This CDR3 reads CASSFPRLGDEPVPSSTDTQYF. For the CDR3, the DNA is TGTGCCAGCAGTTTCCCCCGCTTGGGGGACGAACCGGTCCCTTCTAGCACAGATACGCAGTATTTT.

This clonotype came up many times. The chain uses TRBV6-1 and TRBJ1-1; D is perhaps TRBD1 (5 bases). Germline-derived CDR1 and CDR2 are MNHNS and SASEGT. The V end lost 5 bases, the J end lost 0 bases, and 19 bases lay between the germline ends. This CDR3 contains 17 residues. Here the CDR3 reads CASSYRIQGWMNTEAFF. The CDR3 DNA sequence: TGTGCCAGCAGTTACCGAATCCAGGGTTGGATGAACACTGAAGCTTTCTTT.

V usage is TRBV18 and J usage is TRBJ1-3; TRBD1 matches 7 bases. Trimming took 5 bases from V and 0 from J; bases not matched to a gene: 7. The CDR3 contains 16 residues. Germline V gene lookup returns CDR1 KGHSH and CDR2 LQKENI. Here the CDR3 reads CASSEGQMSSGNTIYF. DNA of the CDR3: TGTGCCAGCTCAGAGGGACAGATGAGCTCTGGAAACACCATATATTTT.

This clonotype was observed many times. V usage is TRBV28 and J usage is TRBJ2-7, with 13 nucleotides matching TRBD2. This CDR3 has 15 amino acids. The V gene's germline CDR1 is MDHEN and CDR2 SYDVKM. Losses at the gene ends were 5 bases for V and 4 bases for J; bases not matched to a gene: 5. This chain's CDR3 is CASSTPLAGGYEQYF. DNA of the CDR3: TGTGCCAGCAGTACCCCACTAGCGGGAGGGTACGAGCAGTACTTC.